A single sample gave rise to the 2 T cell receptor beta chains below, sequenced in a study of identical twins. TCRdb independently ran MiXCR on the 5' RACE reads; one entry per CDR3 protein. The sample yields 690,000 or so distinct CDR3 sequences, over 8.5% seen once. These data also formed part of another study, on yellow fever vaccine responses in identical twins.

Material for sequencing was PBMCs. The source of these receptors is a woman younger than 30 in good health.

This chain joins TRBV7-2 and TRBJ2-7, with a weak D call TRBD1 (6 bases). The V gene's germline CDR1 is SGHTA and CDR2 FQGNSA. The V end was cut by 2 bases, the J end by 2 bases, with 13 bases between. The CDR3 has 15 amino acids. In DNA form, the CDR3 reads TGTGCCAGCAGCTTATCGCCAGGGGCGACCTACGAGCAGTACTTC. Translating gives CASSLSPGATYEQYF.

This clonotype was seen a handful of times. The chain uses TRBV20-1 and TRBJ2-7; 8 nucleotides line up with TRBD2. Germline V lookup: CDR1 DFQATT, CDR2 SNEGSKA (reference sequence). The CDR3 sequence is 14 residues long. Trimming removed 0 bases from V and 4 bases from J; junction bases left unmatched: 5. CDR3 protein: CSARDGSGGYEQYF. CDR3 sequence (DNA): TGCAGTGCTAGAGATGGAAGCGGGGGTTACGAGCAGTACTTC.